This entry concerns a single T cell receptor (beta chain). Its antigen target is currently unknown. No base quality information exists; no much larger clone differs at one position. The source of the sample is a study of T cell responses to AZD1222 COVID-19 vaccine (dated by TCRdb to the early 2020s). About the study as a whole: AZD1222 recipients with second doses at about 4 weeks or about 12 weeks were pooled, because spike-specific TCR depth and breadth did not differ between schedules. TCR sequencing covered about 230 trial participants: 207 given two doses of AZD1222 and about 26 given two doses of MenACWY control vaccine. Trial participants were enrolled by age into 18-55, 56-69 and 70-plus year subgroups, with 148, 28 and 57 TCR-sequenced participants respectively. Points the paper makes about the study in general: In the small 56-69-year group, the increase in depth fell short of significance, most likely because of low power. After two AZD1222 doses, both the breadth and the depth of spike-specific TCRs were significantly higher than at day 0 and than in MenACWY recipients. Most participants were white British and females outnumbered males, and the authors suggested that clonal diversity may have been underestimated. Vaccine-associated CD4 TCRs spanned the whole spike protein, with dominant responses in regions 160-218 and 743-854. Conclusions about previously exposed vaccinees are limited because only a handful of AZD1222 recipients were SARS-CoV-2 seropositive at baseline. Reportedly, close to half of the unique spike-specific TCRs recognized epitopes lying outside the regions that are mutated in the B.1.351 and B.1.1.7 variants. Because no day 14 peak-response samples were available, the repertoires could be characterized only after the peak T cell response.

The time point label corresponds to: baseline before first vaccination. Vaccinee samples were obtained from the UK trials COV001 and COV002, which included a single-blind randomized controlled phase 2/3 trial of AZD1222 (ChAdOx1 nCoV-19) in healthy adults. Trial participant PBMC samples were collected at day 0 and day 28 after the second dose for TCRbeta chain sequencing. The CDR3 regions of human TCRbeta chains were analyzed by immunosequencing. Per the original workflow: Repertoire TCRs were checked for matches against a reference library of SARS-CoV-2-specific TCRs that had been generated using the MIRA antigen-specificity platform. Breadth meant the fraction of unique TCRs that were SARS-CoV-2-associated, whereas depth meant the fraction of total T cells that were SARS-CoV-2-associated. Using the MIRA data, each spike-specific TCR was assigned both to the spike region to which the TCR was reactive and to a CD4 or CD8 class. Log10-transformed breadth and depth values were compared by one-way ANOVA with Sidak's multiple comparisons tests. TCRdb obtained this table from immuneACCESS and retained in-frame rearrangements with V and J assigned. These tables miss some clones; where compared with another copy, unresolved V genes account for less than half of the shortfall, and the remainder is unexplained. V and J calls and clone size are those listed in that table; D and trimming were worked out from the DNA. The sample contains roughly 180,000 clones, approximately 86% of them found a single time. Around 3% of the sample lies in the top ten.

The cysteine opens and the phenylalanine closes a CDR3 of 14 amino acids. Only the CDR3 DNA stays, 42 bases, in frame from base 1. V is reduced by 3 bases and J by 5 bases, leaving a spacing of 12 bases between them. CDR1 is given as MNHNS and CDR2 as SASEGT, both from the germline V gene. The source material was peripheral blood, sampled on day 0 of AZD1222 vaccination. This sequence uses TRBV6-1 and TRBJ2-3, and TRBD2 may be the D gene, going by 5 matching bases. This receptor was obtained from an adult in good health. This receptor carries the CDR3 CASSEGASGDTQYF. The nucleotide sequence reads as follows: TGTGCCAGCAGTGAGGGAGCAAGCGGAGATACGCAGTATTTT.